Each of the 9 T cell receptor beta chains below was sequenced from the same sample in a study of blood T cells in healthy people across ages. It was with a sample-barcoded 5' primer and a J-beta primer mix that a second PCR of roughly 7 to 12 cycles was run. In TCRdb, the 5' RACE reads were re-called with MiXCR into one record per CDR3 protein. The table includes about 650,000 distinct CDR3 sequences, under 65% detected once. The sample taken for sequencing was blood. Source of these receptors: a woman older than 75 in good health.

This clonotype was seen many times. V is TRBV7-2 and J is TRBJ2-7; the match to TRBD1 covers 7 bases. With V trimmed by 6 bases and J by 2 bases, 4 bases remained unmatched. This CDR3 is 13 amino acids long. Germline loops: CDR1 SGHTA, CDR2 FQGNSA. In nucleotides, the CDR3 is TGTGCCAGCAGAGACGGACAGGCCTACGAGCAGTACTTC. Protein product: CASRDGQAYEQYF.

The J gene is TRBJ2-4, the V gene TRBV2; unclear D gene. CDR1 SNHLY and CDR2 FYNNEI come from the germline V gene. V was trimmed by 2 bases and J by 1 base, leaving 9 bases between them. This CDR3 spans 15 amino acids. The CDR3 DNA sequence: TGTGCCAGCAGTGAATGGGGTGATGCCAAAAACATTCAGTACTTC. As protein: CASSEWGDAKNIQYF.

Ten or more counts support this clonotype. This chain uses TRBV10-3 with TRBJ2-3; possibly TRBD1 for D (6 bases). V shed 4 bases and J shed 6 bases, with 8 bases lying between them. Germline CDR1 is ENHRY and CDR2 is SYGVKD. The CDR3 contains 12 residues. The CDR3, as DNA: TGTGCCATCAGTGGGGACATGGATACGCAGTATTTT. This gives the protein CAISGDMDTQYF.

In its sample, this clonotype was seen many times. The chain recombines TRBV4-1 with TRBJ1-5; a possible D gene is TRBD1 (6 bases). Germline CDR1 and CDR2: MGHRA and YSYEKL. V was pared by 0 bases and J by 4 bases, with 13 bases between. The CDR3 has 16 amino acids. CDR3 sequence: CASSQDPTGKNQPQHF. CDR3 sequence (DNA): TGCGCCAGCAGCCAAGACCCAACAGGGAAGAATCAGCCCCAGCATTTT.

The chain has TRBV5-1 and TRBJ2-3; D uncertain. Trimming took off 2 bases at V and 2 bases at J, with 9 bases between the two ends. Germline lookup yields CDR1 SGHRS and CDR2 YFSETQ. The CDR3 totals 14 residues. The CDR3, as DNA: TGCGCCAGCAGCTTTACCGATCACACAGATACGCAGTATTTT. Translating it yields CASSFTDHTDTQYF.

This clonotype has at least ten counts. The rearrangement uses TRBV21-1 and TRBJ2-6. TRBV21-1 is termed a pseudogene. The length of the CDR3 is 19 residues. The CDR3 region has the DNA TGTGCCAGCAGCAATCCCATCCTGCAGCGGAGGTCTGGGGCCAACGTCCTGACTTTC. Its protein product is CASSNPILQRRSGANVLTF.

This clonotype has a handful of counts. This chain connects TRBV5-1 to TRBJ2-5; D not resolved. CDR1 and CDR2 from the germline V gene are SGHRS and YFSETQ. The CDR3 is made up of 13 amino acids. Trimming removed 4 bases at V and 5 bases at J, with 12 bases between. CDR3 residues: CASSVPDGETQYF. DNA for the CDR3: TGCGCCAGCAGCGTGCCCGACGGCGAGACCCAGTACTTC.

This clonotype has at least ten counts. The chain uses TRBV10-2 and TRBJ2-1; 14 bases fit TRBD2. This CDR3 is 15 amino acids long. The trim removed 6 bases at V and 7 bases at J, leaving 5 bases unmatched. Germline V CDR1 and CDR2: WSHSY, SAAADI. DNA of the CDR3: TGCGCCAGCAGAGCCGGGACTAGCGGGAGAAATGAGCAGTTCTTC. This sequence encodes CASRAGTSGRNEQFF.

At least ten counts were recorded for this clonotype. The CDR3 region has the DNA TGTGCCAGCAGCCCCTATATCGGTAGTCAGTACTTC. This codes for CASSPYIGSQYF. V usage is TRBV7-2 and J usage is TRBJ2-4, with no clear D. The CDR3 is made up of 12 amino acids. Germline values: CDR1 SGHTA, CDR2 FQGNSA. V shed 5 bases and J shed 12 bases, with 14 bases lying between them.